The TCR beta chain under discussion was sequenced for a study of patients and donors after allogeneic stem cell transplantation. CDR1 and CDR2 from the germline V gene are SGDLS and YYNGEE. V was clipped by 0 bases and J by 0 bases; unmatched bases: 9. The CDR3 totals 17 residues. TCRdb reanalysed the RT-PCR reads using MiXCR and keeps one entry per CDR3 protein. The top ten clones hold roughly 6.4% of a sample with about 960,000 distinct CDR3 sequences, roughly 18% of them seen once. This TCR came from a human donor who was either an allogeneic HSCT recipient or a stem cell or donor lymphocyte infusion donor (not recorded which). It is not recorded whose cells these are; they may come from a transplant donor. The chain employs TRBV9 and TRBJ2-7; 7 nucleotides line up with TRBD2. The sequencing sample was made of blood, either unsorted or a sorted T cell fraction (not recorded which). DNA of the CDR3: TGTGCCAGCAGCGTAGCGGCCCCCAGCGGGGTCTCCTACGAGCAGTACTTC. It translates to CASSVAAPSGVSYEQYF.